The present T cell receptor beta chain was sequenced within a study of T cells after posttransplantation cyclophosphamide. Study results and caveats: Recipient CMV seropositivity and CMV reactivation strongly tracked TRB clonality. TRB overlap between skin or GI tissue T cells and blood was limited. Later blood repertoires were often dominated by clones from the donor CD8+ memory compartment.

Clones were sequenced by immunoSEQ multiplex PCR, and TCRdb holds only the in-frame ones, with some missing. Counted here are about 4,700 clones, 80% occurring once; the ten biggest clones make up roughly 4.2%. Cyclophosphamide on days +3 and +4 followed busulfan-fludarabine conditioning and a marrow graft. This clone occurred once. The antigen remains unidentified. Germline CDR1 and CDR2: MNHNY and SVGAGI (reference sequence). Trimming cost V 10 bases and J 6 bases, with 9 bases left between them. The CDR3 contains 10 residues. This chain links TRBV6-6 with TRBJ1-2; D possibly corresponds to TRBD1 (5 bases). Here the sequenced sample was PBMCs, taken after allogeneic stem cell transplant with posttransplant cyclophosphamide. This clonotype originated in a male patient in his 50s who received an allogeneic stem cell transplant from a related donor and was CMV-positive. The graft donor may have contributed some T cells. CDR3 nucleotides: TGTGCCACCCAGGGCGATGGCTACACCTTC. Its protein product is CATQGDGYTF.